This T cell receptor (beta chain) was sequenced for a study of shared clonotypes between healthy human individuals. Study-wide findings and caveats: In several donors, about 5% of naive CD4 clonotypes appeared in common. Sample collection involved blood only; tissue repertoires are likely different.

The table lists this clone with a count of one. Its antigen is still unknown. This CDR3 has 11 amino acids. The V and J ends lost 6 bases and 7 bases respectively, with 9 bases between them. Germline V gene sequence: CDR1 MDHEN, CDR2 SYDVKM. Here immunoSEQ multiplex PCR was the method, and the copy in TCRdb shows in-frame clones only, minus some. The sample records roughly 2,300,000 clones, just under 95% being singletons. The receptor's source is a man aged 18 to 30 in good health. Some clones in this sample may be carry-over from other donors' samples. Sequencing was carried out using naive CD4+ T cells from PBMCs. The subset: CD45RA+ positively selected. V usage is TRBV28 and J usage is TRBJ1-2; D is ambiguous. The CDR3 here is CASSPKSGYTF. In nucleotides, the CDR3 is TGTGCCAGCAGCCCGAAAAGTGGCTACACCTTC.